This T cell receptor beta chain was profiled in a study of identical twins. TCRdb independently ran MiXCR on the 5' RACE reads; one entry per CDR3 protein. The sample shows 1.5 million to 2 million distinct CDR3 sequences, under 35% of them seen only once. The ends lost 7 bases at V and 6 bases at J; junction bases unmatched: 10. The CDR3 sequence is 14 residues long. CDR1 is MDHEN and CDR2 is SYDVKM in the germline V gene. There were only healthy Caucasians among the donors. This clonotype originated in a newborn girl in good health. The sequenced sample was cord blood. The chain joins TRBV28 to TRBJ2-7; 9 nucleotides match TRBD2. The CDR3 loop reads CASNPGTSFREQYF. The CDR3 DNA follows: TGTGCCAGCAACCCCGGGACTAGCTTTCGCGAGCAGTACTTC.